This record looks at one T cell receptor (beta chain) sequence and its context. Assay: immunoSEQ multiplex PCR; the TCRdb copy retains only in-frame clones and omits some. In the table there are 180,000 or so clones, 81% of which are singletons. CDR1 and CDR2 from the germline V gene are SGHRS and YFSETQ. The junction had 4 bases not matched to a gene; V was cut back by 0 bases and J by 5 bases. The CDR3 contains 16 residues. This entry is derived from a study of blood T cell repertoires in COVID-19. The receptor was derived from a woman aged 40 to 50 with COVID-19, enrolled during active disease. The chain has TRBV5-1 and TRBJ2-5; 13 bases are shared with TRBD2. The sequenced sample consisted of peripheral blood. In nucleotides, the CDR3 is TGCGCCAGCAGCTTGGCCTCACTAGCGGGAGGGGAGACCCAGTACTTC. Translated: CASSLASLAGGETQYF.